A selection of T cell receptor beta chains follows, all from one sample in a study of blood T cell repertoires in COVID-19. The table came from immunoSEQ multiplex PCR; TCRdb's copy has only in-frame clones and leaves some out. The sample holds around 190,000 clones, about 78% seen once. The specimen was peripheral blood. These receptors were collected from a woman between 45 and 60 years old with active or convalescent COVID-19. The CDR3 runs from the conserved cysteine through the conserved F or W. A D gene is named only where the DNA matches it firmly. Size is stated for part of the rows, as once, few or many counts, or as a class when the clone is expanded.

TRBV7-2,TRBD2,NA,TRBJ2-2,CASSLVLAGSTGELFF,TGTGCCAGCAGCTTAGTCCTAGCGGGGAGCACCGGGGAGCTGTTTTTT
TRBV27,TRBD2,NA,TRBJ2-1,CASTKVPPRLAGGNNEQFF,TGTGCCAGCACTAAAGTGCCCCCGAGACTAGCGGGGGGGAACAATGAGCAGTTCTTC
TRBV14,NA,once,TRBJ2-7,CASSQKQSHLWEQYF,TGTGCCAGCAGCCAAAAGCAAAGCCATCTCTGGGAGCAGTACTTC
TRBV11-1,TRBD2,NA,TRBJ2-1,CASSLEGLVHNEQFF,TGTGCCAGCAGCTTAGAAGGACTAGTACACAATGAGCAGTTCTTC
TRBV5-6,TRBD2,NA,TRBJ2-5,CASSWGLAGVKETQYF,TGTGCCAGCAGCTGGGGACTAGCGGGGGTGAAAGAGACCCAGTACTTC
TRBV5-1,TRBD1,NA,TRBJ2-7,CASSLAGQGGEQYF,TGCGCCAGCAGCTTGGCGGGACAGGGTGGCGAGCAGTACTTC
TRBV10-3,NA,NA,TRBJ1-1,CAISVGNTEAFF,TGTGCCATCAGTGTCGGGAACACTGAAGCTTTCTTT
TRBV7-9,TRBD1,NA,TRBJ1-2,CASSSSDRGNYGYTF,TGTGCCAGCAGCTCCTCAGACAGGGGGAACTATGGCTACACCTTC
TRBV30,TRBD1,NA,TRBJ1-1,CAWSPSGTGKGEAFF,TGTGCCTGGAGTCCCTCCGGGACAGGGAAAGGCGAAGCTTTCTTT
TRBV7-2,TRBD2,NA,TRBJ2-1,CASSLYSGGTLDEQFF,TGTGCCAGCAGCTTATACAGCGGGGGCACGTTGGATGAGCAGTTCTTC
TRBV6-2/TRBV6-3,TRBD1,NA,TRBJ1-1,CASSYRMTGRPEAFF,TGTGCCAGCAGTTACCGGATGACAGGGCGGCCTGAAGCTTTCTTT
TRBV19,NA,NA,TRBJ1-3,CASSPATGRSGNTIYF,TGTGCCAGTAGCCCCGCCACAGGGAGATCTGGAAACACCATATATTTT
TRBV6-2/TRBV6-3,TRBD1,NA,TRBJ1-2,CASSLGDSYGYTF,TGTGCCAGCAGTTTAGGGGACAGCTATGGCTACACCTTC
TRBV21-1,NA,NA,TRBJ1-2,CASTRDREGYGYTF,TGTGCCAGCACCCGGGACAGGGAAGGATATGGCTACACCTTC
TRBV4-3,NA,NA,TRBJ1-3,CASSQRVMGDLSGNTIYF,TGCGCCAGCAGCCAAAGAGTGATGGGCGATCTCTCTGGAAACACCATATATTTT
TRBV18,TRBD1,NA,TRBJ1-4,CASSPSGTESEKLFF,TGTGCCAGCTCACCCTCCGGGACAGAATCTGAAAAACTGTTTTTT
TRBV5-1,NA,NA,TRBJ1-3,CASSPGHSSSGNTIYF,TGCGCCAGCAGCCCGGGACACTCGAGCTCTGGAAACACCATATATTTT
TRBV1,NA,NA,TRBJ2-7,CTSSQVRTSGRDYEQYF,TGCACCAGCAGCCAAGTACGGACTAGCGGAAGAGACTACGAGCAGTACTTC
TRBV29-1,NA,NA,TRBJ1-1,CSVEDSGDKAFF,TGCAGCGTTGAAGATTCAGGGGATAAAGCTTTCTTT
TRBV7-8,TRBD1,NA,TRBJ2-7,CASSPTGTGGGEQYF,TGTGCCAGCAGCCCCACCGGGACAGGGGGCGGGGAGCAGTACTTC
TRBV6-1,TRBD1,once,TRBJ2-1,CASSEVMGQGPNEQFF,TGTGCCAGCAGTGAAGTTATGGGACAGGGTCCCAATGAGCAGTTCTTC
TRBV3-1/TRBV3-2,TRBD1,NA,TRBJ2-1,CASSPRQGANEQFF,TGTGCCAGCAGCCCGAGACAGGGGGCCAATGAGCAGTTCTTC
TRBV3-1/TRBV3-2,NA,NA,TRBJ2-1,CASSQDPGDYNEQFF,TGTGCCAGCAGCCAAGATCCGGGAGACTACAATGAGCAGTTCTTC
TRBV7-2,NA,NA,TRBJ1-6,CASSLTVRNSPLHF,TGTGCCAGCAGCCTGACAGTCCGAAATTCACCCCTCCACTTT
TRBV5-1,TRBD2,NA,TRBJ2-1,CASSLASGKPTNEQFF,TGCGCCAGCAGCTTAGCTAGCGGGAAACCTACTAATGAGCAGTTCTTC
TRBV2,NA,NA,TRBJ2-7,CASSEWAASSYEQYF,TGTGCCAGCAGTGAATGGGCAGCCTCCTCCTACGAGCAGTACTTC
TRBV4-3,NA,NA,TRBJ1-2,CASSQDVGGRGYTF,TGCGCCAGCAGCCAAGATGTAGGGGGTCGTGGCTACACCTTC